A single sample gave rise to the 6 T cell receptor beta chains below, sequenced in a study of OX40 agonist ivuxolimab in advanced cancers. Assay used: immunoSEQ multiplex PCR; TCRdb lists only in-frame clones, some missing. Of some 98,000 clones in the sample, roughly nine tenths were seen once. This specimen was CD4+ or CD8+ T cells sorted from blood, taken in a trial of the OX40 agonist ivuxolimab. These receptors all come from an adult with an advanced solid tumor such as melanoma, head and neck, liver or kidney cancer.

This clone has only one observation. The V call is TRBV28, the J call TRBJ2-5; the D gene is possibly TRBD2 (5 bases). The CDR3 extends over 13 amino acids. Germline assignment: CDR1 MDHEN and CDR2 SYDVKM. V was pared by 8 bases and J by 3 bases, with 13 bases between. The CDR3 region has the DNA TGTGCCAGCCGTCATCCGGGGAAAGAGACCCAGTACTTC. It codes for CASRHPGKETQYF.

This chain links TRBV9 with TRBJ2-1; D unresolved. The V end was cut by 5 bases, the J end by 3 bases, with 9 bases between. This CDR3 spans 13 amino acids. Germline V gives CDR1 SGDLS, CDR2 YYNGEE. The CDR3 DNA reads TGTGCCAGCAGTCGGCAAGTCTACAATGAGCAGTTCTTC. Translating gives CASSRQVYNEQFF.

The J gene is TRBJ2-2, the V gene TRBV10-2; 9 bases are shared with TRBD2. The CDR3 contains 15 residues. In germline, CDR1 is WSHSY, CDR2 SAAADI. Trimming at V came to 6 bases and at J to 3 bases, leaving 5 bases not matched to a gene. CDR3 DNA sequence: TGCGCCAGCAGAACTATAGCGGGGGACACCGGGGAGCTGTTTTTT. Its translation: CASRTIAGDTGELFF.

The chain recombines TRBV5-4 with TRBJ2-5; D gene uncertain. CDR1 is SGHNT, CDR2 YYREEE, per germline (reference sequence). The germline V and J ends were trimmed by 4 bases and 5 bases, with 9 bases remaining between them. The CDR3 has 12 amino acids. CDR3 protein: CASSEKFETQYF. The DNA of the CDR3 is TGTGCCAGCAGCGAGAAATTTGAGACCCAGTACTTC.

The chain couples TRBV10-3 to TRBJ2-5; D gene ambiguous. This CDR3 spans 13 amino acids. Trimming took 0 bases from V and 8 from J, leaving 10 bases between them. From germline, CDR1 is ENHRY and CDR2 SYGVKD. Written as DNA, the CDR3 is TGTGCCATCAGTGAGTCTCCAAGTACAACCCAGTACTTC. This encodes CAISESPSTTQYF.

This clone was recorded once. V is TRBV6-6 and J is TRBJ1-5; no definite D call. Germline CDR1 MNHNY, CDR2 SVGAGI (reference sequence). V was clipped by 4 bases and J by 7 bases, with 8 bases between them. The CDR3 spans 12 residues. CDR3 sequence reads: CASSFPVQPQHF. The CDR3 coding sequence is TGTGCCAGCAGTTTTCCAGTCCAGCCCCAGCATTTT.